Only a few counts were recorded for the clone carrying this T cell receptor (beta chain). This sample was included in a study of T cells in Graves' hyperthyroidism and ophthalmopathy. The CDR3 contains 17 residues. The germline V gene encodes CDR1 SGHDN and CDR2 FVKESK. With 1 base removed from V and 6 bases from J, the gap between germline ends came to 22 bases. Amplified regions were TCR beta CDR3 sequences from RNA transcripts. During a first-round RT-PCR of the TCR CDR3, the HTBI primer set was used. Using its own MiXCR run on the multiplex PCR reads, TCRdb lists one record per CDR3 protein. The sample lists 370,000 or so distinct CDR3 sequences, roughly 14% seen once, with more than 20% in the top ten.

The sample taken for sequencing was blood. The gene calls are TRBV14 and TRBJ2-7; TRBD1 might be the D (6 bases). This sequence was found in a man aged 25-45 years with Graves' hyperthyroidism that later progressed to Graves' ophthalmopathy. This chain's CDR3 is CASSQVPTGTRRSEQYF. The CDR3 nucleotides read TGTGCCAGCAGCCAAGTCCCCACGGGGACAAGGAGGTCCGAGCAGTACTTC.